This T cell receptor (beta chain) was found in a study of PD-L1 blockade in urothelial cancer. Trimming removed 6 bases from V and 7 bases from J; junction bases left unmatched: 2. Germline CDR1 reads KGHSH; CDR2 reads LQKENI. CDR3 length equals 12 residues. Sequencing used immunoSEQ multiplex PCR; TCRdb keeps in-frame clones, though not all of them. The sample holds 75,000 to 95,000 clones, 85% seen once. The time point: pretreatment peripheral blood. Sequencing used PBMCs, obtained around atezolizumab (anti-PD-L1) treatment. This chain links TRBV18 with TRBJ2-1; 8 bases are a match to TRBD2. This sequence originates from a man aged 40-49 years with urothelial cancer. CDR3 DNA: TGTGCCAGCTCCTCGGGAGGGAATGAGCAGTTCTTC. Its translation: CASSSGGNEQFF.